These 16 T cell receptor beta chains were all obtained from the same sample, sequenced in a study of blood T cell repertoires in COVID-19. Sequenced by immunoSEQ multiplex PCR; TCRdb stores in-frame clones only, minus some. Seen here are 250,000 or so clones, roughly 80% observed once, and the top ten hold 3.5% to 5%. The sequenced sample was peripheral blood. These receptors originate from a man in his 60s with acute or convalescent COVID-19.

The V gene is TRBV2, the J gene TRBJ2-1; TRBD2 agrees at 9 bases. The CDR3 runs 14 residues. V trimming: 10 bases; J trimming: 4 bases; junction bases outside the gene matches: 8. The germline gives CDR1 SNHLY, CDR2 FYNNEI. The CDR3 DNA sequence: TGTGCCACCTCCAGCGGGGGGCGTTACAATGAGCAGTTCTTC. Encoded protein: CATSSGGRYNEQFF. The full variable domain, with the rest looked up from reference TRBV2 and TRBJ2-1, is EPEVTQTPSHQVTQMGQEVILRCVPISNHLYFYWYRQILGQKVEFLVSFYNNEISEKSEIFDDQFSVERPDGSNFTLKIRSTKLEDSAMYFCATSSGGRYNEQFFGPGTRLTVL.

The rearrangement uses TRBV6-5 and TRBJ2-5; TRBD1 matches at 9 bases. V shed 6 bases, J shed 4 bases, and the junction held 6 bases outside the gene matches. The CDR3 has 14 residues. Germline V lookup: CDR1 MNHEY, CDR2 SVGAGI. This chain's CDR3 is CASRQGARGETQYF. The CDR3 bases are TGTGCCAGCAGACAGGGGGCCAGGGGAGAGACCCAGTACTTC.

The rearrangement joins TRBV6-1 to TRBJ2-1; 10 bases line up with TRBD1. With V trimmed by 2 bases and J by 8 bases, 18 bases remained unmatched. The CDR3 extends over 19 amino acids. Germline CDR1 MNHNS, CDR2 SASEGT. The CDR3 spells CASSERVGGLGTGAHEQFF. CDR3 nucleotides: TGTGCCAGCAGTGAACGAGTAGGGGGTTTGGGGACAGGGGCGCATGAGCAGTTCTTC.

The chain links TRBV5-4 to TRBJ2-1; 10 bases map to TRBD2. Germline lookup yields CDR1 SGHNT and CDR2 YYREEE (reference sequence). The length of the CDR3 is 15 residues. The ends lost 2 bases at V and 6 bases at J; junction bases unmatched: 5. The CDR3 loop is CASSLAGGPGNEQFF. The DNA for the CDR3 is TGTGCCAGCAGCTTAGCGGGGGGGCCAGGCAATGAGCAGTTCTTC.

The chain uses TRBV6-2 or TRBV6-3 and TRBJ1-5, with 11 bases lining up with TRBD1. The J segment lost 4 bases and the V segment lost 2 bases, leaving 7 bases of the junction unmatched. Germline CDR1 reads MNHEY; CDR2 reads SVGEGT. The CDR3 contains 17 residues. CDR3 region: CASSYQTRDRGNQPQHF. In DNA form, the CDR3 reads TGTGCCAGCAGTTACCAGACCCGGGACAGGGGGAATCAGCCCCAGCATTTT.

This clone has a single count. V gene TRBV19 combines with J gene TRBJ1-5; a weak D match, TRBD1 (6 bases). V was cut by 1 base and J by 1 base, with 8 bases left in between. Germline loops: CDR1 LNHDA, CDR2 SQIVND (reference sequence). The CDR3 has 15 residues. CDR3 bases: TGTGCCAGTAGTATAGCAGGACAGAGCAATCAGCCCCAGCATTTT. As protein: CASSIAGQSNQPQHF.

This chain uses TRBV5-3 with TRBJ2-3; the D is unclear. Being an ORF, TRBV5-3 has a function that is uncertain. The CDR3 extends over 16 amino acids. Trimming removed 0 bases from V and 0 bases from J, with 11 bases in between. The CDR3 nucleotides read TGTGCCAGAAGCTTGGGGGCTAACCCTAGCACAGATACGCAGTATTTT. Its translation is CARSLGANPSTDTQYF.

The CDR3 is CASSIQGNHQPQHF. In DNA form, the CDR3 reads TGTGCCAGTAGTATACAGGGGAACCATCAGCCCCAGCATTTT. The chain combines TRBV19 with TRBJ1-5; D may be TRBD1 (6 bases). The V end lost 2 bases, the J end lost 5 bases, and 10 bases lay between the germline ends. This CDR3 contains 14 residues. Germline V gives CDR1 LNHDA, CDR2 SQIVND (reference sequence).

The rearrangement uses TRBV24-1 and TRBJ2-7; D call uncertain. The length of the CDR3 is 11 residues. Germline V CDR1 and CDR2: KGHDR, SFDVKD. V shed 9 bases and J shed 2 bases, with 7 bases lying between them. DNA for the CDR3: TGTGCCACCGCAGGTGCCTACGAGCAGTACTTC. Protein: CATAGAYEQYF.

For this clone: Other DNA sequences in the same sample also yield this CDR3. The genes are TRBV7-2 and TRBJ2-7; weak D call: TRBD2 (5 bases). V shed 5 bases and J shed 0 bases, with 11 bases lying between them. CDR3 length: 14 amino acids. The germline CDR1 and CDR2 sequences are SGHTA and FQGNSA. The CDR3, as DNA: TGTGCCAGCAGCCCGCGACGGGACTCCTACGAGCAGTACTTC. Amino acid sequence: CASSPRRDSYEQYF.

This rearrangement joins TRBV6-5 to TRBJ1-2; D call uncertain. The CDR3 loop spans 15 amino acids. Trimming removed 5 bases from V and 3 bases from J, with 16 bases in between. Germline-derived CDR1 and CDR2 are MNHEY and SVGAGI. CDR3 DNA: TGTGCCAGCAGTAACCACCGAGGGCCTTACTATGGCTACACCTTC. Residues: CASSNHRGPYYGYTF.

V is TRBV5-1 and J is TRBJ2-7, with 9 positions matching TRBD2. This CDR3 is 14 amino acids long. Germline values: CDR1 SGHRS, CDR2 YFSETQ. Losses at the gene ends were 2 bases for V and 2 bases for J; bases not matched to a gene: 2. The CDR3 DNA follows: TGCGCCAGCAGCTTAGCGGGGGGCCCCTACGAGCAGTACTTC. It translates to CASSLAGGPYEQYF.

The chain links TRBV4-2 to TRBJ2-1; 9 nucleotides align to TRBD2. J lost 5 bases, V lost 0 bases, and 8 bases had no gene match. Germline CDR1 is LGHNA and CDR2 is YNFKEQ. The CDR3 spans 17 residues. CDR3 coding DNA: TGTGCCAGCAGCCAAGATTTCGCGCTAGCGGGAAACAATGAGCAGTTCTTC. Translating it yields CASSQDFALAGNNEQFF.

The V and J genes are TRBV20-1 and TRBJ2-7; TRBD2 is a possible D gene (6 bases). Per germline, CDR1 DFQATT and CDR2 SNEGSKA (reference sequence). The CDR3 has 13 amino acids. Trimming stripped 3 bases from V and 3 bases from J, with 12 bases between. CDR3 protein: CSASLRDGYEQYF. The CDR3, as DNA: TGCAGTGCTAGTCTGCGGGATGGCTACGAGCAGTACTTC.

J is TRBJ2-7 and V is TRBV7-9, with 7 bases identical to TRBD1. With 4 bases clipped from V and 3 bases from J, the junction kept 12 bases outside the gene matches. The CDR3 is made up of 16 amino acids. Germline loops: CDR1 SEHNR, CDR2 FQNEAQ (reference sequence). The CDR3 DNA follows: TGTGCCAGCAGCTCAACCCGGACAGGCGGATTCTACGAGCAGTACTTC. Protein: CASSSTRTGGFYEQYF. The entire variable domain, with the rest obtained from reference TRBV7-9 and TRBJ2-7, is as follows: DTGVSQNPRHKITKRGQNVTFRCDPISEHNRLYWYRQTLGQGPEFLTYFQNEAQLEKSRLLSDRFSAERPKGSFSTLEIQRTEQGDSAMYLCASSSTRTGGFYEQYFGPGTRLTVT.

CDR3 bases: TGTGCCAGCAGCCCTAGCGGCCCGGGTGAGCAGTTCTTC. Translated: CASSPSGPGEQFF. The chain recombines TRBV11-2 with TRBJ2-1; 7 bases match TRBD2. From germline, CDR1 is SGHAT and CDR2 FQNNGV. The CDR3 sequence is 13 residues long. With V trimmed by 5 bases and J by 9 bases, 7 bases remained unmatched.